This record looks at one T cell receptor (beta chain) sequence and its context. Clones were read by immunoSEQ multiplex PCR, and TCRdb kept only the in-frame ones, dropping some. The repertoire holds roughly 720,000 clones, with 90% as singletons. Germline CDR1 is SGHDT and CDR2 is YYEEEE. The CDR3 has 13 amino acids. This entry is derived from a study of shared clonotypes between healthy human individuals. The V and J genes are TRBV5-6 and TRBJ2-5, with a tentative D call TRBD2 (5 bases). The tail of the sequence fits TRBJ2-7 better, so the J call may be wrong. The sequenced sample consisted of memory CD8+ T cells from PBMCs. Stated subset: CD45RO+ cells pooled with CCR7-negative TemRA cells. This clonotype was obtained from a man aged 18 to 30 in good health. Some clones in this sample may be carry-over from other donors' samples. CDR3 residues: CASSPGISYEQYF. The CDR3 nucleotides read TGTGCCAGCAGCCCGGGGATCTCCTACGAGCAGTACTTC.